The 12 T cell receptor beta chains below come from one sample, sequenced in a study of Graves' ophthalmopathy and Graves' hyperthyroidism. The TCR beta CDR3 regions underwent amplification from RNA transcripts. An opening RT-PCR round employed HTBI primers and preceded a second-round multiplex PCR. MiXCR was run by TCRdb on the multiplex PCR reads, yielding one entry per CDR3 protein. Among roughly 220,000 distinct CDR3 sequences, 40% to 50% were seen once, and the ten largest hold around 47%. Sequenced: peripheral blood. The receptors were gathered from an adult man with Graves' ophthalmopathy.

This clonotype was found a few times. This chain connects TRBV3-1 to TRBJ2-7, with 9 bases that match TRBD1. From germline, CDR1 is LGHDT and CDR2 YNNKEL (reference sequence). J gave up 5 bases and V 2 bases, and 10 bases lay outside the gene matches. The CDR3 is 16 amino acids. The CDR3 region is CASSQPYRDRDHEQYF. The CDR3 DNA reads TGTGCCAGCAGCCAACCCTACCGGGACAGGGACCACGAGCAGTACTTC.

This rearrangement joins TRBV5-4 to TRBJ2-7, with 7 bases lining up with TRBD1. The CDR3 spans 15 residues. Per the germline V gene, CDR1 is SGHNT and CDR2 is YYREEE (reference sequence). V was clipped by 8 bases and J by 1 base; unmatched bases: 12. DNA of the CDR3: TGTGCCAGTGCCTACTACCGGGACAGTTCCTACGAGCAGTACTTC. Translation gives CASAYYRDSSYEQYF.

This clonotype was seen more than once but under ten times. The chain links TRBV2 to TRBJ1-2, with D tentatively TRBD1 (6 bases). V was trimmed by 5 bases and J by 5 bases, leaving 15 bases between them. The CDR3 contains 14 residues. CDR1 and CDR2 (germline): SNHLY, FYNNEI. The CDR3: CASSRTDLGYGYTF. DNA for the CDR3: TGTGCCAGCAGTCGGACAGACTTAGGGTATGGCTACACCTTC.

The V and J genes are TRBV15 and TRBJ2-5; D possibly uses TRBD1 or TRBD2 (6 bases each). CDR1 is LNHNV, CDR2 YYDKDF, per germline (reference sequence). This CDR3 is 17 amino acids long. Between the trimmed V and J ends, which lost 0 bases and 5 bases, there was a span of 19 bases. CDR3 residues: CATSRDKGGRGGETQYF. In DNA, the CDR3 is TGTGCCACCAGCAGAGACAAGGGGGGCAGGGGAGGCGAGACCCAGTACTTC.

In this sample, this clonotype turned up once. The chain has TRBV19 and TRBJ1-5; D may be TRBD1 (5 bases). The CDR3 covers 16 residues. Germline lookup yields CDR1 LNHDA and CDR2 SQIVND (reference sequence). Trimming pared 5 bases from V and 4 bases from J, leaving 18 bases between. The CDR3 coding sequence is TGTGCCAGTAGTCCTTTGGGGGATGTGCGGAATCAGCCCCAGCATTTT. This codes for CASSPLGDVRNQPQHF.

The chain has TRBV29-1 and TRBJ1-5, with D maybe TRBD1 (6 bases). With 4 bases removed from V and 7 bases from J, the gap between germline ends came to 14 bases. CDR1 SQVTM and CDR2 ANQGSEA come from the germline V gene. This CDR3 is built from 13 residues. Here the CDR3 DNA reads TGCAGCGTTGCGGCGGGGGGCGGGCAGCCCCAGCATTTT. Translated, it gives CSVAAGGGQPQHF.

The chain carries TRBV5-1 and TRBJ1-6, with 11 bases aligning to TRBD1. The CDR3 length is 18 residues. The J segment lost 10 bases and the V segment lost 4 bases, leaving 16 bases of the junction unmatched. The V gene's germline CDR1 is SGHRS and CDR2 YFSETQ. CDR3 amino acids: CASSTKGTGGDLRSPLHF. The CDR3 nucleotides are TGCGCCAGCAGCACTAAAGGGACAGGGGGTGATCTCCGCTCACCCCTCCACTTT.

This clonotype was recorded a few times. The genes are TRBV2 and TRBJ1-3, with D possibly being TRBD1 (5 bases). The V end was cut by 6 bases, the J end by 4 bases, with 13 bases between. CDR3 length: 14 residues. Germline V gives CDR1 SNHLY, CDR2 FYNNEI. This chain's CDR3 is CASSVQDIGNTIYF. The CDR3 nucleotides are TGTGCCAGCAGCGTCCAGGACATCGGAAACACCATATATTTT.

The chain couples TRBV4-1 to TRBJ2-2; 9 bases agree with TRBD1. This CDR3 has 16 amino acids. With 5 bases clipped from V and 2 bases from J, the junction kept 6 bases outside the gene matches. Germline-derived CDR1 and CDR2 are MGHRA and YSYEKL. CDR3 bases: TGCGCCAGCAGCTTTCCGGGACAGGGAAACACCGGGGAGCTGTTTTTT. This translates into CASSFPGQGNTGELFF.

Turning to this clonotype: Sequence at one end of the junction differs from germline and may be a read error. The V and J genes are TRBV9 and TRBJ1-5; D gene ambiguous. This CDR3 spans 15 amino acids. Germline V gene data show CDR1 as SGDLS and CDR2 as YYNGEE. The CDR3 sequence is CASSFLGGANQPQHF. CDR3 bases: TGCGCCAGCAGCTTCCTCGGAGGAGCTAATCAGCCCCAGCATTTT.

The table lists this clonotype with a few counts. The J gene is TRBJ2-2, the V gene TRBV7-9, with D perhaps TRBD1 (6 bases). V lost 5 bases to trimming and J lost 0 bases, with 13 bases between them. CDR1 is SEHNR, CDR2 FQNEAQ, per germline (reference sequence). The CDR3 consists of 16 residues. CDR3 amino acids: CASSGTGTSNTGELFF. CDR3 in DNA: TGTGCCAGCAGCGGAACCGGGACATCGAACACCGGGGAGCTGTTTTTT.

The rearrangement links TRBV14 to TRBJ1-6, with 7 bases lining up with TRBD1. The CDR3 totals 16 residues. CDR1 SGHDN and CDR2 FVKESK come from the germline V gene. V gave up 2 bases and J gave up 11 bases; unmatched junction bases: 12. The CDR3 spells CASSQQTGKVTPPLHF. In nucleotides, the CDR3 is TGTGCCAGCAGCCAACAGACAGGGAAGGTGACACCACCCCTCCACTTT.